The 21 T cell receptor beta chains below all came from one sample that was sequenced in a study of OX40 agonist ivuxolimab in advanced cancers. Produced via immunoSEQ multiplex PCR; TCRdb's table is partial and in-frame only. Of just under 7,000 clones in the sample, approximately 80% are singletons; the top ten hold over 35%. The specimen comprised CD4+ or CD8+ T cells sorted from blood, sampled in a trial of the OX40 agonist ivuxolimab. Receptor source: an adult with an advanced solid tumor such as melanoma, head and neck, liver or kidney cancer.

The chain recombines TRBV4-1 with TRBJ2-5; no firm D call. The CDR3 loop spans 14 amino acids. Trimming took 2 bases from V and 5 from J, leaving 12 bases between them. Germline V gene data show CDR1 as MGHRA and CDR2 as YSYEKL. Here the CDR3 reads CASSQSDVGETQYF. The CDR3 DNA follows: TGCGCCAGCAGCCAATCCGATGTGGGGGAGACCCAGTACTTC.

The gene calls are TRBV7-9 and TRBJ1-4; tentatively, D is TRBD1 (6 bases). Per germline, CDR1 SEHNR and CDR2 FQNEAQ (reference sequence). The CDR3 extends over 13 amino acids. The ends were cut back, 6 bases at V and 11 bases at J, with 16 bases in the middle. Here the CDR3 DNA reads TGTGCCAGCAGGGGAACAGGGAAGTGGAAACTGTTTTTT. The encoded protein is CASRGTGKWKLFF.

The chain joins TRBV5-1 to TRBJ2-7; 9 nucleotides line up with TRBD1. The CDR3 loop spans 16 amino acids. The ends lost 4 bases at V and 6 bases at J; junction bases unmatched: 14. Germline V gives CDR1 SGHRS, CDR2 YFSETQ. The DNA for the CDR3 is TGCGCCAGCAGCCCGGACCCGGGGACAGGGAAAAGCGAGCAGTACTTC. This codes for CASSPDPGTGKSEQYF.

The chain is built from TRBV7-2 and TRBJ2-1; TRBD2 matches 9 bases. Germline CDR1 SGHTA, CDR2 FQGNSA. The CDR3 is 16 residues long. Losses at the gene ends were 5 bases for V and 0 bases for J; bases not matched to a gene: 5. In nucleotides, the CDR3 is TGTGCCAGCAGCACCCTAGCGGGAAGCTCCTACAATGAGCAGTTCTTC. This gives the protein CASSTLAGSSYNEQFF.

This clone was picked up one time. The CDR3 DNA follows: TGCGCCAGCAGCCAAGATCCCCGCAGGGGGGATGAGCAGTTCTTC. Amino acid sequence: CASSQDPRRGDEQFF. The chain combines TRBV4-1 with TRBJ2-1; D possibly corresponds to TRBD1 (7 bases). There are 15 residues in the CDR3. From germline, CDR1 is MGHRA and CDR2 YSYEKL. The V end was cut by 0 bases, the J end by 8 bases, with 14 bases between.

The gene calls are TRBV5-6 and TRBJ2-1; TRBD2 matches at 14 bases. The J segment lost 7 bases and the V segment lost 3 bases, leaving 6 bases of the junction unmatched. Germline CDR1 is SGHDT and CDR2 is YYEEEE. The CDR3 loop spans 16 amino acids. The CDR3 reads CASSWGLAGVGNEQFF. CDR3 DNA: TGTGCCAGCAGCTGGGGACTAGCGGGAGTAGGGAATGAGCAGTTCTTC.

This chain links TRBV9 with TRBJ2-2; a weak D match, TRBD1 (6 bases). The CDR3 totals 14 residues. V was clipped by 7 bases and J by 3 bases, with 13 bases between them. CDR1 and CDR2 from the germline V gene are SGDLS and YYNGEE. CDR3 in amino acids: CASSPTGYTGELFF. The DNA of the CDR3 is TGTGCCAGCTCCCCCACAGGGTACACCGGGGAGCTGTTTTTT. The complete variable domain, with remaining parts taken from reference TRBV9 and TRBJ2-2, reads DSGVTQTPKHLITATGQRVTLRCSPRSGDLSVYWYQQSLDQGLQFLIQYYNGEERAKGNILERFSAQQFPDLHSELNLSSLELGDSALYFCASSPTGYTGELFFGEGSRLTVL.

The chain employs TRBV29-1 and TRBJ2-2; tentative D call: TRBD1 (5 bases). CDR3 length: 15 residues. V lost 7 bases, J lost 2 bases, and 17 bases lay in between. Germline V gene sequence: CDR1 SQVTM, CDR2 ANQGSEA. CDR3 nucleotides: TGCAGCGCCATTAGGGGAAGAGGAAACACCGGGGAGCTGTTTTTT. As protein: CSAIRGRGNTGELFF.

The chain recombines TRBV4-2 with TRBJ2-7; D remains unclear. This CDR3 contains 16 residues. V dropped 0 bases and J dropped 2 bases, with 14 bases sitting between them. The germline V gene has CDR1 LGHNA and CDR2 YNFKEQ. The CDR3 is CASSQDSSTATYEQYF. The DNA of the CDR3 is TGTGCCAGCAGCCAAGATAGTAGCACGGCTACCTACGAGCAGTACTTC.

The V gene is TRBV9, the J gene TRBJ2-3; perhaps TRBD1 as D (5 bases). The CDR3 has 13 residues. Trimming removed 4 bases from V and 4 bases from J, with 10 bases in between. The germline V gene encodes CDR1 SGDLS and CDR2 YYNGEE. CDR3: CASSTQVADTQYF. In nucleotides, the CDR3 is TGTGCCAGCAGCACACAGGTCGCAGATACGCAGTATTTT.

This clone was seen a single time. The chain employs TRBV4-3 and TRBJ2-7, with D possibly TRBD1 on 5 matching bases. Germline values: CDR1 LGHNA, CDR2 YSLEER. This CDR3 spans 15 amino acids. V lost 1 base and J 4 bases, leaving 14 bases between the germline ends. CDR3 region: CASSQGATKGYEQYF. CDR3 bases: TGCGCCAGCAGCCAAGGGGCTACTAAGGGGTACGAGCAGTACTTC.

This chain connects TRBV18 to TRBJ2-7; D uncertain. Per the germline V gene, CDR1 is KGHSH and CDR2 is LQKENI. CDR3 length: 13 amino acids. V dropped 3 bases and J dropped 1 base, with 7 bases sitting between them. CDR3 sequence (DNA): TGTGCCAGCTCACCTGGCGGTTCCTACGAGCAGTACTTC. As protein: CASSPGGSYEQYF.

The table lists this clone with a count of one. This same CDR3 is encoded by further DNA sequences in the sample. The V call is TRBV29-1, the J call TRBJ2-2; perhaps TRBD2 as D (7 bases). The CDR3 length is 14 residues. V lost 3 bases and J 5 bases, leaving 13 bases between the germline ends. The germline CDR1 and CDR2 sequences are SQVTM and ANQGSEA. CDR3 protein: CSVEGGGRTGELFF. As DNA, the CDR3 is TGCAGCGTTGAGGGAGGGGGTCGTACCGGGGAGCTGTTTTTT.

This clone was seen a single time. This rearrangement joins TRBV28 to TRBJ2-2; D call uncertain. Germline V gene sequence: CDR1 MDHEN, CDR2 SYDVKM. V was cut by 3 bases and J by 4 bases, with 9 bases left in between. The CDR3 runs 14 residues. The DNA for the CDR3 is TGTGCCAGCAGTTTGCACAGCCGCACCGGGGAGCTGTTTTTT. Protein: CASSLHSRTGELFF.

The J gene is TRBJ2-3, the V gene TRBV9; TRBD2 matches at 10 bases. From germline, CDR1 is SGDLS and CDR2 YYNGEE. The CDR3 extends over 17 amino acids. V shed 3 bases, J shed 1 base, and the junction held 8 bases outside the gene matches. In DNA form, the CDR3 reads TGTGCCAGCAGCGCTAGCGGGAGCGGGGGACGCACAGATACGCAGTATTTT. This gives the protein CASSASGSGGRTDTQYF. The whole variable domain, filled in from reference TRBV9 and TRBJ2-3, reads DSGVTQTPKHLITATGQRVTLRCSPRSGDLSVYWYQQSLDQGLQFLIQYYNGEERAKGNILERFSAQQFPDLHSELNLSSLELGDSALYFCASSASGSGGRTDTQYFGPGTRLTVL.

This clone was detected a few times. J is TRBJ2-7 and V is TRBV4-1; D unclear. Germline-derived CDR1 and CDR2 are MGHRA and YSYEKL. CDR3 length: 13 residues. V lost 4 bases and J lost 3, with 10 bases in between. CDR3 protein: CASSPSDDYEQYF. As DNA, the CDR3 is TGCGCCAGCAGCCCCTCGGATGACTACGAGCAGTACTTC.

This clone counts as medium-sized. The V call is TRBV6-4, the J call TRBJ2-3; D might be TRBD1 (6 bases). This CDR3 contains 15 residues. CDR1 MRHNA and CDR2 SNTAGT come from the germline V gene. The V end was cut by 0 bases, the J end by 1 base, with 8 bases between. This CDR3 reads CASSDSGGGTDTQYF. CDR3 coding DNA: TGTGCCAGCAGTGACTCAGGGGGTGGCACAGATACGCAGTATTTT.

The V gene is TRBV16, the J gene TRBJ1-2; D is unclear. This CDR3 contains 13 residues. Germline CDR1 KGHSY, CDR2 FQNENV. Trimming shortened V by 0 bases and J by 9 bases, and 11 bases separated the two germline ends. The CDR3 bases are TGTGCCAGCAGCCAATCGAATGTGGCGAGCTACACCTTC. Translating gives CASSQSNVASYTF.

This clone was observed a single time. This chain connects TRBV28 to TRBJ2-6; D call uncertain. Looked up from germline, CDR1 is MDHEN and CDR2 is SYDVKM. Trimming pared 5 bases from V and 5 bases from J, leaving 19 bases between. This CDR3 region has 17 residues. The CDR3 loop reads CASSELKTQSRANVLTF. CDR3 nucleotide sequence: TGTGCCAGCAGTGAATTGAAGACACAAAGTCGGGCCAACGTCCTGACTTTC. Full variable domain (remainder filled in from reference TRBV28 and TRBJ2-6): DVKVTQSSRYLVKRTGEKVFLECVQDMDHENMFWYRQDPGLGLRLIYFSYDVKMKEKGDIPEGYSVSREKKERFSLILESASTNQTSMYLCASSELKTQSRANVLTFGAGSRLTVL.

The chain employs TRBV9 and TRBJ1-4; D perhaps matches TRBD1 (6 bases). This CDR3 is 16 amino acids long. V dropped 4 bases and J dropped 8 bases, with 21 bases sitting between them. Germline-derived CDR1 and CDR2 are SGDLS and YYNGEE. The CDR3 nucleotides are TGTGCCAGCAGCCCAGAAGTAGGGGGGTTGGGGGAAAAACTGTTTTTT. Its protein product is CASSPEVGGLGEKLFF.

This chain's CDR3 is CASSPEGSSSYEQYF. CDR3 nucleotides: TGTGCCAGCAGCCCTGAGGGCAGCAGCTCCTACGAGCAGTACTTC. The J gene is TRBJ2-7, the V gene TRBV9; the D gene is possibly TRBD2 (5 bases). The CDR3 is 15 residues long. CDR1 is SGDLS and CDR2 is YYNGEE in the germline V gene. The germline V and J ends were trimmed by 4 bases and 0 bases, with 14 bases remaining between them.